The entry that follows covers one T cell receptor (beta chain) sequence. No antigen is known for it. The protocol was immunoSEQ multiplex PCR, while the TCRdb copy is restricted to in-frame clones and leaves out a portion. The sample has about 17,000 clones, over 75% seen once. The data stem from a study of OX40 agonist ivuxolimab in advanced cancers. Germline CDR1 SGHDT, CDR2 YYEEEE. Trimming took 0 bases from V and 2 from J, leaving 9 bases between them. The CDR3 totals 14 residues. Points from the study as a whole: The authors also found low normalized T-cell clonal expansion in some nonresponders.

The chain joins TRBV5-6 to TRBJ2-7; no clear D. The sequencing here drew on CD4+ or CD8+ T cells sorted from blood, taken in a trial of the OX40 agonist ivuxolimab. The TCR originated in an adult with an advanced solid tumor such as melanoma, head and neck, liver or kidney cancer. CDR3 nucleotide sequence: TGTGCCAGCAGCTTGGGAAGCACTACCTACGAGCAGTACTTC. Translated, it gives CASSLGSTTYEQYF.